This T cell receptor (beta chain) stems from a study of T-cell memory formation after mild COVID-19. The sample holds many counts of this clonotype. TCRdb re-analysed the 5' RACE reads in MiXCR, keeping a single row per CDR3 protein. The sample has 92,000 or so distinct CDR3 sequences; around 13% are singletons. This TCR came from an adult woman who had mild COVID-19 (a few samples of this study predate the infection). Cell type and time point are not known. The sample consisted of PBMCs or a T cell subset sorted from them (not recorded which).

CDR3 in amino acids: CASSFLRDRGVDEQFF. The CDR3 DNA reads TGTGCCAGCAGTTTTCTCCGGGACAGGGGTGTCGATGAGCAGTTCTTC. This chain links TRBV6-2 or TRBV6-3 with TRBJ2-1; 10 bases agree with TRBD1. The V gene end was trimmed by 4 bases and the J gene end by 8 bases; junction bases not matched to a gene: 11. The CDR3 has 16 residues. The germline V gene encodes CDR1 MNHEY and CDR2 SVGEGT.